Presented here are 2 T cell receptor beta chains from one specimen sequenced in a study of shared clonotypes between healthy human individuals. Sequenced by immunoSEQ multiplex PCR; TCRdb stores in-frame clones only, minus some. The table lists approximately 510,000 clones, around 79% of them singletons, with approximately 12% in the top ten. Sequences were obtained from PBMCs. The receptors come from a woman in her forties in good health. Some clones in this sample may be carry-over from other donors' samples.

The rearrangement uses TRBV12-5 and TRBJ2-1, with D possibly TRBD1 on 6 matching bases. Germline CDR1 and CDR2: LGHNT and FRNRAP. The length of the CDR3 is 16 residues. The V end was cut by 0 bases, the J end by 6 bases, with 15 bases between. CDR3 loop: CASGLVLGPQGNEQFF. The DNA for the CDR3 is TGTGCTAGTGGTTTGGTATTGGGACCACAGGGCAATGAGCAGTTCTTC.

In DNA form, the CDR3 reads TGTGCCAGCAGCCCCTCCTTTGGACCCTACAATGAGCAGTTCTTC. Translation gives CASSPSFGPYNEQFF. The J gene is TRBJ2-1, the V gene TRBV11-2; D not certain. This CDR3 contains 15 residues. CDR1 is SGHAT and CDR2 is FQNNGV in the germline V gene. Deletions cut 5 bases from V and 2 bases from J, with 13 bases between.